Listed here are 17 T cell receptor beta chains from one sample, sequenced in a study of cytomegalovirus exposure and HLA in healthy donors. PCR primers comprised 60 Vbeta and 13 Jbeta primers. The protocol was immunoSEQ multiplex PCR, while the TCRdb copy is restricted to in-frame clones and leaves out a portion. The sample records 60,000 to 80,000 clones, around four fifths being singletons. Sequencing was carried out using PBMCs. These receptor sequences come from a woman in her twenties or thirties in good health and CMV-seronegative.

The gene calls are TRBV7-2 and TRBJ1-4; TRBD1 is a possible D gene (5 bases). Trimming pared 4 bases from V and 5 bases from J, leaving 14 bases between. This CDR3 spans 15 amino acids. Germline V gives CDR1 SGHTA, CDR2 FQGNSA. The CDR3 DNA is TGTGCCAGCAGCTCTTTAGGGGCAGAAAATGAAAAACTGTTTTTT. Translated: CASSSLGAENEKLFF.

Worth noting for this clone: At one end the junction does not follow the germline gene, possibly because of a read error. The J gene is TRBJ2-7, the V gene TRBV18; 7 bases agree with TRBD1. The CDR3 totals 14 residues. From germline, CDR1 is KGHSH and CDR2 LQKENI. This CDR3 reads CASSPTGTSYGQYF. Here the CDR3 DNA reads TGTGCCAGCTCACCGACAGGGACCTCCTACGGGCAGTACTTC.

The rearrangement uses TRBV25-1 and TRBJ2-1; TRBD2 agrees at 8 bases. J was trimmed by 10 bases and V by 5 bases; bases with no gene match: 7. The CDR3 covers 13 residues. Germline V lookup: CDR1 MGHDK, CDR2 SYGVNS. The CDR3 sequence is CASSPGGGWEQFF. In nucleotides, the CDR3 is TGTGCCAGCAGTCCCGGGGGGGGATGGGAGCAGTTCTTC.

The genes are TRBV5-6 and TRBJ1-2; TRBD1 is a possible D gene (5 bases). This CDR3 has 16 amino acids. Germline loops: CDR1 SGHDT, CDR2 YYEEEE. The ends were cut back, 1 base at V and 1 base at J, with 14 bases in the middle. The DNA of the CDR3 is TGTGCCAGCAGCTTGTATGACAGAGCTTTTAACTATGGCTACACCTTC. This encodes CASSLYDRAFNYGYTF. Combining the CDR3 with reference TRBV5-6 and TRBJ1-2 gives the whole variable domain DAGVTQSPTHLIKTRGQQVTLRCSPKSGHDTVSWYQQALGQGPQFIFQYYEEEERQRGNFPDRFSGHQFPNYSSELNVNALLLGDSALYLCASSLYDRAFNYGYTFGSGTRLTVV.

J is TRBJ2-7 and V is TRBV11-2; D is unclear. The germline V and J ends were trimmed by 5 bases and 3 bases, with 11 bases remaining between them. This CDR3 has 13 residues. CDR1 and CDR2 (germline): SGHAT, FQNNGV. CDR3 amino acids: CASSRTTDYEQYV. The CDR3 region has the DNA TGTGCCAGCAGCCGTACGACGGACTACGAGCAGTACGTC.

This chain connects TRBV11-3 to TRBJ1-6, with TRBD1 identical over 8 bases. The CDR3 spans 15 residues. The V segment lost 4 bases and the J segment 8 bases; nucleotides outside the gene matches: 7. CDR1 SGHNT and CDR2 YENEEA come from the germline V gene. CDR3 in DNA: TGTGCCAGCAGCTCCTCCCAGGGGGCTTATTCACCCCTCCACTTT. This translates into CASSSSQGAYSPLHF.

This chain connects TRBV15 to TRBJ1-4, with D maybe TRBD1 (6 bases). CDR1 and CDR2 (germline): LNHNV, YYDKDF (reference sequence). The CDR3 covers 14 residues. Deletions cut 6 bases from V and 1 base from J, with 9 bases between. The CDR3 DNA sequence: TGTGCCACCAGTTACAGGGTAACTAATGAAAAACTGTTTTTT. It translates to CATSYRVTNEKLFF.

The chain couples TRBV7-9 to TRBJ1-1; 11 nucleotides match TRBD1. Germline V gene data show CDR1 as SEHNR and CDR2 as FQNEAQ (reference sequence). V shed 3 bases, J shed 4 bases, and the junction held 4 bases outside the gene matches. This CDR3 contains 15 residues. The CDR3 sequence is CASSFVGTGGTEAFF. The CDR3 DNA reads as TGTGCCAGCAGCTTCGTTGGGACAGGGGGCACTGAAGCTTTCTTT.

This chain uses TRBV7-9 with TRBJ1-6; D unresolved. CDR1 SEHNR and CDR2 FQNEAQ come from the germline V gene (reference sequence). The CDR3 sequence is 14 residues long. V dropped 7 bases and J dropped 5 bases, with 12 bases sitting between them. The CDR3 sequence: CASKKEGNNSPLHF. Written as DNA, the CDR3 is TGTGCCAGCAAAAAGGAGGGAAATAATTCACCCCTCCACTTT. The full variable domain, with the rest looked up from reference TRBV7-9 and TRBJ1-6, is DTGVSQNPRHKITKRGQNVTFRCDPISEHNRLYWYRQTLGQGPEFLTYFQNEAQLEKSRLLSDRFSAERPKGSFSTLEIQRTEQGDSAMYLCASKKEGNNSPLHFGNGTRLTVT.

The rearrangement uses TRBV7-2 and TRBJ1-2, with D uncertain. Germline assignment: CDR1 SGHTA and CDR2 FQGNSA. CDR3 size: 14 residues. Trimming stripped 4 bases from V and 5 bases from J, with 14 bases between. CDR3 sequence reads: CASSSLTALYGYTF. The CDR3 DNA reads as TGTGCCAGCAGCTCCCTTACAGCCTTGTATGGCTACACCTTC. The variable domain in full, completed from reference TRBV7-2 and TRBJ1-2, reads GAGVSQSPSNKVTEKGKDVELRCDPISGHTALYWYRQSLGQGLEFLIYFQGNSAPDKSGLPSDRFSAERTGGSVSTLTIQRTQQEDSAVYLCASSSLTALYGYTFGSGTRLTVV.

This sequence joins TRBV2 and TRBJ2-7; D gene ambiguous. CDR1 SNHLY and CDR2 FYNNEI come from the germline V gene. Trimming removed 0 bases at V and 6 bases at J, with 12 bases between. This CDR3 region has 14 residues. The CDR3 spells CASSEALLRSEQYF. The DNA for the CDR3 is TGTGCCAGCAGTGAAGCGCTTCTGAGGTCCGAGCAGTACTTC.

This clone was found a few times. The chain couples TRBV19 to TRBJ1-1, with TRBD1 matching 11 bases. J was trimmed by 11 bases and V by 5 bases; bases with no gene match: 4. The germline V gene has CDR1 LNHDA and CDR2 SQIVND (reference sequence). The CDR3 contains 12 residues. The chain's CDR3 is CASSPGQGGAFF. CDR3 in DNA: TGTGCCAGTAGTCCGGGACAGGGGGGGGCTTTCTTT.

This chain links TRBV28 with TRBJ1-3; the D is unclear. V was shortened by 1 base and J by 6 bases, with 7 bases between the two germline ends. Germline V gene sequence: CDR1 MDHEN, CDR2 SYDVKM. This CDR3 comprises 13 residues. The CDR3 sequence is CASSLSPVNTIYF. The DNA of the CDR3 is TGTGCCAGCAGTTTATCTCCAGTAAACACCATATATTTT.

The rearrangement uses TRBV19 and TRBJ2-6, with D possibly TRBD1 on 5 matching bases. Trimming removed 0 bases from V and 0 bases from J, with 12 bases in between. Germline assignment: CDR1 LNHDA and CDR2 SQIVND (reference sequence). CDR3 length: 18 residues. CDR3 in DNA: TGTGCCAGTAGTATAGAATCAGGGTCTTACTCTGGGGCCAACGTCCTGACTTTC. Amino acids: CASSIESGSYSGANVLTF.

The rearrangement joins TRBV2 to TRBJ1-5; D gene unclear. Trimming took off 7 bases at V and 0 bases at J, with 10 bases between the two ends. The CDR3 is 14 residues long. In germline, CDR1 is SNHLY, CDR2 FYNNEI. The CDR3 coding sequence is TGTGCCAGCACCCCTTCGGGTAGCAATCAGCCCCAGCATTTT. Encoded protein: CASTPSGSNQPQHF.

The DNA of the CDR3 is TGTGCCAGCAGCCCAGCCGTTGGGACAGGGAATTCACCCCTCCACTTT. Amino acid sequence: CASSPAVGTGNSPLHF. The rearrangement uses TRBV7-6 and TRBJ1-6, with TRBD1 identical over 9 bases. J gave up 7 bases and V 5 bases, and 9 bases lay outside the gene matches. Germline V gives CDR1 SGHVS, CDR2 FNYEAQ. The CDR3 extends over 16 amino acids.

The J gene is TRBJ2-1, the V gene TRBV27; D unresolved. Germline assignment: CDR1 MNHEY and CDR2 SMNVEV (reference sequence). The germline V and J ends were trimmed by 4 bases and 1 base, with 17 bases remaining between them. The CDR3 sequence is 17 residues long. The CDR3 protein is CASSSRPGSLSYNEQFF. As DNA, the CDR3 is TGTGCCAGCAGTTCCCGCCCTGGTTCACTATCCTACAATGAGCAGTTCTTC.